This is a list of T cell receptor beta chains from one sample in a study of early T cells in non-severe SARS-CoV-2 infection. TCRdb analysed the 5' RACE reads with MiXCR anew, one entry per CDR3 protein. The repertoire has about 22,000 distinct CDR3 sequences, around 4.8% of them found once; the top ten carry about 7.8%. Sequenced sample: whole blood. The receptors here all came from an adult who was a healthcare worker with PCR-confirmed SARS-CoV-2 infection or an uninfected control (not recorded which). Both conserved end residues are part of each CDR3. Fields, in order: clone size, D gene, J gene, V gene, CDR3 DNA, CDR3 protein. A D gene is named only where the DNA matches it firmly. Clone sizes are given selectively: once, few, many, or a class where the clone is expanded.

many | TRBD1 | TRBJ1-4 | TRBV28 | TGTGCCAGCAGTCGGTTGGACAGGGAAGGTGAAAAACTGTTTTTT | CASSRLDREGEKLFF
many | . | TRBJ1-5 | TRBV12-3/TRBV12-4 | TGTGCCAGCAGTTTAGCGGTGGGTCAGCCCCAGCATTTT | CASSLAVGQPQHF
many | . | TRBJ1-1 | TRBV5-1 | TGCGCCAGCAGCTTGGGCCCTTTGAGTGAAGCTTTCTTT | CASSLGPLSEAFF
. | . | TRBJ2-1 | TRBV6-6 | TGTGCCAGCACCCCGGGGACTTTCAAAAATGAGCAGTTCTTC | CASTPGTFKNEQFF
many | . | TRBJ2-5 | TRBV18 | TGTGCCAGCTCACCACGGGAGACCCAGTACTTC | CASSPRETQYF
few | . | TRBJ2-3 | TRBV29-1 | TGCAGCGTAATGGGGCGACCAATGACCACAGATACGCAGTATTTT | CSVMGRPMTTDTQYF
few | TRBD2 | TRBJ2-3 | TRBV6-2/TRBV6-3 | TGTGCCAGCAGTTACGGGTCTAAGGTGGTAGCGGGGACCCCAGATACGCAGTATTTT | CASSYGSKVVAGTPDTQYF
. | . | TRBJ2-7 | TRBV5-1 | TGCGCCAGCAGCTTTAGCAGACGAGTCGACGAGCAGTACTTC | CASSFSRRVDEQYF
few | . | TRBJ2-3 | TRBV18 | TGTGCCAGCTCACCGAGGACGAGAGATACGCAGTATTTT | CASSPRTRDTQYF
medium-sized | TRBD1 | TRBJ2-7 | TRBV7-8 | TGTGCCAGCAGCTTAGGGGACAGGGTAAGCTACGAGCAGTACTTC | CASSLGDRVSYEQYF
many | . | TRBJ2-7 | TRBV12-3/TRBV12-4 | TGTGCCAGCAGTTTAGAACAGAACTCCTACGAGCAGTACTTC | CASSLEQNSYEQYF
many | . | TRBJ2-1 | TRBV7-7 | TGTGCCAGCAGCCAGGGGTTGGGTGTAAGCAATGAGCAGTTCTTC | CASSQGLGVSNEQFF
few | . | TRBJ2-7 | TRBV28 | TGTGCCAGCAGTAACAAGCCGGGCGAGCAGTACTTC | CASSNKPGEQYF
. | . | TRBJ2-5 | TRBV5-4 | TGTGCCAGCAGCTCCCTTGGGGGGGGGGCCGAAGAGACCCAGTACTTC | CASSSLGGGAEETQYF
. | . | TRBJ2-7 | TRBV19 | TGTGCCAGTAGTATAGATGTTCGCTACGAGCAGTACTTC | CASSIDVRYEQYF
many | . | TRBJ2-7 | TRBV28 | TGTGCCAGCAGGGACAGACCCTACGAGCAGTACTTC | CASRDRPYEQYF
many | . | TRBJ2-5 | TRBV7-2 | TGTGCCAGCAGCTTGGGATACCAAGAGACCCAGTACTTC | CASSLGYQETQYF
many | TRBD1 | TRBJ2-5 | TRBV29-1 | TGCAGCCGTGGACAGGCCCAGACCCAGTACTTC | CSRGQAQTQYF
many | . | TRBJ1-5 | TRBV5-6 | TGTGCCAGCAGCTTTTTCGACGTCCGGATTAATCAGCCCCAGCATTTT | CASSFFDVRINQPQHF
many | TRBD1 | TRBJ2-1 | TRBV24-1 | TGTGCCACCGGAGGGACAGGGGAGGTCAATGAGCAGTTCTTC | CATGGTGEVNEQFF
few | . | TRBJ2-3 | TRBV29-1 | TGCAGCGGACAGGTTCGCACAGATACGCAGTATTTT | CSGQVRTDTQYF
many | . | TRBJ1-5 | TRBV29-1 | TGCAGCGTCCGGTGGGGCACCAATCAGCCCCAGCATTTT | CSVRWGTNQPQHF
many | . | TRBJ2-1 | TRBV7-2 | TGTGCCAGCAGCTTAGGGGCTAAGACGGGGAGCTCCTACAATGAGCAGTTCTTC | CASSLGAKTGSSYNEQFF